These T cell receptor beta chains were read from a single sample in a study of T cell changes during pregnancy in multiple sclerosis. Profiled with immunoSEQ multiplex PCR; TCRdb holds only in-frame clones, not every one. The sample records tens of thousands of clones, about 93% being singletons. The sample consisted of CD4+ T cells from peripheral blood mononuclear cells, taken in the third trimester of pregnancy. The receptor set was obtained from a female donor with multiple sclerosis, enrolled in a pregnancy study. Both conserved end residues are part of each CDR3. Size is omitted from some rows. Given values are once, few, many or a class for expanded clones.

cdr3_aa: CASRVARDTEAFF; clone_size: -; v_call: TRBV2
cdr3_aa: CASSQRRGSAEAFF; clone_size: -; v_call: TRBV4-1
cdr3_aa: CASSEEVNTEAFF; clone_size: -; v_call: TRBV2
cdr3_aa: CASSPGTGGVPLHF; clone_size: -; v_call: TRBV5-4
cdr3_aa: CASSPRGTGVDEQFF; clone_size: -; v_call: TRBV5-1
cdr3_aa: CASSRAGAIYNEQFF; clone_size: -; v_call: TRBV2
cdr3_aa: CSVEDPQRVARREQFF; clone_size: -; v_call: TRBV29-1
cdr3_aa: CASSEDRGLHYGYTF; clone_size: -; v_call: TRBV2
cdr3_aa: CSVEWVPGQPTWGYTF; clone_size: -; v_call: TRBV29-1
cdr3_aa: CASSVGRQGTYGYTF; clone_size: -; v_call: TRBV9
cdr3_aa: CASSPNTDTQYF; clone_size: -; v_call: TRBV27
cdr3_aa: CASSPLGLSNYGYTF; clone_size: -; v_call: TRBV27
cdr3_aa: CASSSGGRGDVGNTIYF; clone_size: -; v_call: TRBV28
cdr3_aa: CASSFTSGAGDEQFF; clone_size: -; v_call: TRBV7-9
cdr3_aa: CASSPHGRDEQYF; clone_size: -; v_call: TRBV7-2
cdr3_aa: CASSRQGPYEQYF; clone_size: -; v_call: TRBV19
cdr3_aa: CASPHGRAVGELFF; clone_size: -; v_call: TRBV7-2
cdr3_aa: CSSTFDRVGYTF; clone_size: few; v_call: TRBV29-1
cdr3_aa: CASRQQGVGQPQHF; clone_size: -; v_call: TRBV27
cdr3_aa: CASSLSRGAFF; clone_size: -; v_call: TRBV7-3
cdr3_aa: CASSAAGRGNSPLHF; clone_size: -; v_call: TRBV9
cdr3_aa: CASTSGAQGRDEQFF; clone_size: -; v_call: TRBV28
cdr3_aa: CASSVGDRVSYGYTF; clone_size: -; v_call: TRBV9
cdr3_aa: CASSIRGNTEAFF; clone_size: few; v_call: TRBV19
cdr3_aa: CASSSNPGTGNTEAFF; clone_size: -; v_call: TRBV7-6
cdr3_aa: CASSLGRVHYEQYF; clone_size: -; v_call: TRBV11-2
cdr3_aa: CASRTQGPSYEQYF; clone_size: -; v_call: TRBV2
cdr3_aa: CASSLAGGSGELFF; clone_size: -; v_call: TRBV5-1
cdr3_aa: CASSLVVGGGTGWRTEAFF; clone_size: -; v_call: TRBV7-6
cdr3_aa: CASSQGTLGHYEQYF; clone_size: -; v_call: TRBV5-1
cdr3_aa: CASSPLTVSSYEQYF; clone_size: -; v_call: TRBV11-2
cdr3_aa: CASRRTGSDQPQHF; clone_size: -; v_call: TRBV19
cdr3_aa: CASSPGTSVDNEQFF; clone_size: once; v_call: TRBV5-4
cdr3_aa: CAWRDRDVYIQYF; clone_size: -; v_call: TRBV30
cdr3_aa: CASSLSGGNAYEQYF; clone_size: -; v_call: TRBV7-8
cdr3_aa: CASSPGQHNEQFF; clone_size: -; v_call: TRBV18
cdr3_aa: CASSPSTGLAEQYF; clone_size: -; v_call: TRBV28
cdr3_aa: CSARVPGKLFF; clone_size: -; v_call: TRBV20-1
cdr3_aa: CASSIARDYEQYF; clone_size: -; v_call: TRBV19
cdr3_aa: CASSADRAGNTIYF; clone_size: -; v_call: TRBV19
cdr3_aa: CASSSRVDTQYF; clone_size: -; v_call: TRBV28
cdr3_aa: CASSSRLAGAYEQYF; clone_size: -; v_call: TRBV5-1
cdr3_aa: CASNLWGRARDTQYF; clone_size: -; v_call: TRBV2
cdr3_aa: CAAGAAGSNTEAFF; clone_size: -; v_call: TRBV28
cdr3_aa: CADSPAGVEAGELFF; clone_size: once; v_call: TRBV5-4
cdr3_aa: CASSKRLSGEKETQYF; clone_size: -; v_call: TRBV4-1
cdr3_aa: CASSTVYWEQYF; clone_size: few; v_call: TRBV2
cdr3_aa: CAWTAGNNQPQHF; clone_size: once; v_call: TRBV30
cdr3_aa: CASSSDRGLNEQYF; clone_size: once; v_call: TRBV5-6
cdr3_aa: CASRGGGQAGELFF; clone_size: few; v_call: TRBV7-9
cdr3_aa: CASSFGTSGLYTDTQYF; clone_size: -; v_call: TRBV5-1
cdr3_aa: CASSTGLARGADTQYF; clone_size: -; v_call: TRBV19
cdr3_aa: CASSEASGGETQYF; clone_size: -; v_call: TRBV2
cdr3_aa: CASMKIANTGELFF; clone_size: -; v_call: TRBV2
cdr3_aa: CASSSITGAYEQYF; clone_size: -; v_call: TRBV5-1